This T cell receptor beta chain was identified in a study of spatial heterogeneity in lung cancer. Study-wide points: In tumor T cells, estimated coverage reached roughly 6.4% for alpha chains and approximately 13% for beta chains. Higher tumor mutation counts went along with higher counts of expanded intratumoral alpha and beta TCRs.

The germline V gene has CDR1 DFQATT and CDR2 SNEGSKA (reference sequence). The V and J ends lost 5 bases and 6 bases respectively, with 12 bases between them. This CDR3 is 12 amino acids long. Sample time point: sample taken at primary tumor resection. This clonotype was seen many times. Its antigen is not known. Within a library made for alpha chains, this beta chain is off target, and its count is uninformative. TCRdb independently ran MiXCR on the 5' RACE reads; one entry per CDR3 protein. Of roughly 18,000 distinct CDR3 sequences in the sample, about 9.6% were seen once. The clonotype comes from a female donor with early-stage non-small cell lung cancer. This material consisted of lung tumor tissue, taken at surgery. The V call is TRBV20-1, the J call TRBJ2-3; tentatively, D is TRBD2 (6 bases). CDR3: CSALRAGDTQYF. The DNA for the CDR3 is TGCAGTGCTCTCCGGGCGGGGGATACGCAGTATTTT.